This entry features one T cell receptor (beta chain) sequence. Its specificity is unknown. TCRdb's table, derived via immunoSEQ multiplex PCR, lists solely in-frame clones and lacks some. This repertoire shows 170,000 or so clones, 85% to 95% found once; its top ten account for about 0.9%. The data are from a study of T cell responses to AZD1222 COVID-19 vaccine. Germline assignment: CDR1 MNHEY and CDR2 SVGEGT. The V end lost 5 bases, the J end lost 6 bases, and 11 bases lay between the germline ends. This CDR3 is built from 13 residues. Study-level findings and limits: The study sampled repertoires only after the peak T cell response. Spike-specific TCR breadth and depth both grew after two AZD1222 doses.

This sequence was found in an adult in good health. The starting material was peripheral blood, obtained on day 0 of AZD1222 vaccination. This chain uses TRBV6-2 or TRBV6-3 with TRBJ1-5; D is uncertain. CDR3 sequence (DNA): TGTGCCAGCAGTCTGGAGGAGGGTCAGCCCCAGCATTTT. Protein: CASSLEEGQPQHF.